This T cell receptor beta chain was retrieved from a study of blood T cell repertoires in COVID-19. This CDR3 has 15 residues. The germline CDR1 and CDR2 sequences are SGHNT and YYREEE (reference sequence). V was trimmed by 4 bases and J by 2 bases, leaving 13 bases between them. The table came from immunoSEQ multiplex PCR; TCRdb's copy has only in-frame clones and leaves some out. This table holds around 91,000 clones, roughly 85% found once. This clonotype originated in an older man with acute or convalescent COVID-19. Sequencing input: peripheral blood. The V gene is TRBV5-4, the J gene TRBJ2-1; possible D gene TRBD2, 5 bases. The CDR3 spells CASSVDPEAYNEQFF. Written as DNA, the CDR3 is TGTGCCAGCAGCGTGGACCCGGAGGCCTACAATGAGCAGTTCTTC.